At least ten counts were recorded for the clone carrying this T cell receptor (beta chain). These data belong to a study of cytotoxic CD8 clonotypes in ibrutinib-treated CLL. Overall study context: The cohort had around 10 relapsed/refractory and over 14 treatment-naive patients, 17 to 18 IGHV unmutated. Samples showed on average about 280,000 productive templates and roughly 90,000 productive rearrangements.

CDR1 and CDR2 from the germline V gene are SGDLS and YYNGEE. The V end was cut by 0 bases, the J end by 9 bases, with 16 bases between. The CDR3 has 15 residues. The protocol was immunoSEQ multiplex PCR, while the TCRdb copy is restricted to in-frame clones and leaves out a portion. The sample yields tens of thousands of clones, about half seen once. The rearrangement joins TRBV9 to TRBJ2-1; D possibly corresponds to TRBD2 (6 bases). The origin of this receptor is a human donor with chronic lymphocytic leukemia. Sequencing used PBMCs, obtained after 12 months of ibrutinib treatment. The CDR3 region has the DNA TGTGCCAGCAGCGTAGGTGGGGGGAGATCGGGTGAGCAGTTCTTC. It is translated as CASSVGGGRSGEQFF.